The T cell receptor beta chain described here comes from a study of blood T cell repertoires in COVID-19. In the study overall: Researchers got acute and convalescent COVID-19 samples from the United States, Italy and Spain. From T cells, B-cell-depleted T cells, or PBMCs came the material, which was cDNA or gDNA.

Seattle patients were enrolled during active infection and followed longitudinally. Authors' methods: Amplification with reference gene primers provided the estimates of nucleated cell counts. Produced via immunoSEQ multiplex PCR; TCRdb's table is partial and in-frame only. From that table come the V and J calls and clone size; the DNA was used to work out D and trimming. Here the sample spans around 400,000 clones, around 87% being singletons. The germline CDR1 and CDR2 sequences are SGHAT and FQNNGV. The V end was cut by 5 bases, the J end by 1 base, with 21 bases between. This CDR3 has 19 amino acids.

The clonotype was recovered from a woman aged 55 to 70 with COVID-19, enrolled during active disease. The specimen sequenced was peripheral blood. The chain uses TRBV11-2 and TRBJ2-6; D might be TRBD1 (7 bases). The CDR3 here is CASSASNPGGISGANVLTF. CDR3 sequence (DNA): TGTGCCAGCAGCGCCTCAAATCCAGGGGGGATTTCTGGGGCCAACGTCCTGACTTTC.